The rows below give T cell receptor beta chains drawn from one sample of a study of beta chain features in type 1 diabetes. Repertoires were generated with immunoSEQ multiplex PCR, while TCRdb's copy carries only in-frame clones and drops some. The repertoire has approximately 260,000 clones, around 25% of them found once; the top ten carry 0.012%. Material: naive CD4+ T cells from blood. Receptors were obtained from a woman aged 25 to 45 with type 1 diabetes. Both conserved end residues are part of each CDR3. Fields, in order: V gene, clone size, J gene, D gene, CDR3 protein, CDR3 DNA. D genes are given only for firm matches. Clone size is not always given. Where it is, it says once, few, many or a class for expanded clones.

v_call: TRBV29-1
clone_size: few
j_call: TRBJ1-5
d_call: TRBD1
cdr3_aa: CSVGDRDQPQHF
cdr3_nt: TGCAGCGTTGGGGACAGGGATCAGCCCCAGCATTTT

v_call: TRBV7-2
clone_size: few
j_call: TRBJ2-1
d_call: -
cdr3_aa: CASSPGGTYNEQFF
cdr3_nt: TGTGCCAGCAGCCCTGGAGGTACCTACAATGAGCAGTTCTTC

v_call: TRBV7-9
clone_size: -
j_call: TRBJ2-7
d_call: -
cdr3_aa: CASSFEVSYEQYF
cdr3_nt: TGTGCCAGCAGCTTCGAGGTATCCTACGAGCAGTACTTC

v_call: TRBV30
clone_size: -
j_call: TRBJ1-2
d_call: -
cdr3_aa: CAWSYRVYYGYTF
cdr3_nt: TGTGCCTGGAGTTACAGGGTTTACTATGGCTACACCTTC

v_call: TRBV7-6
clone_size: -
j_call: TRBJ2-3
d_call: TRBD2
cdr3_aa: CASSPRLAGGDTQYF
cdr3_nt: TGTGCCAGCAGCCCGCGACTAGCGGGAGGAGATACGCAGTATTTT

v_call: TRBV5-6
clone_size: -
j_call: TRBJ2-1
d_call: -
cdr3_aa: CASSLTGVRSPYNEQFF
cdr3_nt: TGTGCCAGCAGCTTGACGGGTGTCCGTAGTCCATACAATGAGCAGTTCTTC

v_call: TRBV29-1
clone_size: -
j_call: TRBJ2-3
d_call: -
cdr3_aa: CSVETSPSDTQYF
cdr3_nt: TGCAGCGTTGAAACTAGCCCCTCGGATACGCAGTATTTT

v_call: TRBV29-1
clone_size: -
j_call: TRBJ2-7
d_call: TRBD2
cdr3_aa: CSVQIYSGPPYEQYF
cdr3_nt: TGCAGCGTTCAGATATATAGCGGGCCACCCTACGAGCAGTACTTC

v_call: TRBV4-1
clone_size: once
j_call: TRBJ1-1
d_call: -
cdr3_aa: CASSQDYQGKVAFF
cdr3_nt: TGCGCCAGCAGCCAAGATTATCAGGGTAAAGTGGCTTTCTTT

v_call: TRBV18
clone_size: -
j_call: TRBJ2-5
d_call: TRBD1
cdr3_aa: CASSPWDRGETQYF
cdr3_nt: TGTGCCAGCTCACCTTGGGACAGGGGAGAGACCCAGTACTTC

v_call: TRBV28
clone_size: -
j_call: TRBJ2-3
d_call: TRBD2
cdr3_aa: CASSPLAGGQWDTQYF
cdr3_nt: TGTGCCAGCAGTCCGTTAGCGGGAGGGCAGTGGGATACGCAGTATTTT

v_call: TRBV5-4
clone_size: -
j_call: TRBJ2-6
d_call: -
cdr3_aa: CASSQDSTGANVLTF
cdr3_nt: TGTGCCAGCAGCCAAGACTCGACTGGGGCCAACGTCCTGACTTTC

v_call: TRBV18
clone_size: -
j_call: TRBJ1-4
d_call: -
cdr3_aa: CASSPFTGSRDEKLFF
cdr3_nt: TGTGCCAGCTCACCATTTACAGGGAGTCGTGATGAAAAACTGTTTTTT

v_call: TRBV28
clone_size: few
j_call: TRBJ1-2
d_call: -
cdr3_aa: CASSLWVADTTF
cdr3_nt: TGTGCCAGCAGTTTATGGGTCGCGGACACTACCTTC

v_call: TRBV5-1
clone_size: few
j_call: TRBJ1-2
d_call: -
cdr3_aa: CASSFEGVPSDHTF
cdr3_nt: TGCGCCAGCAGCTTCGAGGGCGTACCCTCTGATCACACCTTC

v_call: TRBV9
clone_size: -
j_call: TRBJ1-1
d_call: -
cdr3_aa: CASSVTRGATEAFF
cdr3_nt: TGTGCCAGCAGCGTTACCAGGGGAGCCACTGAAGCTTTCTTT

v_call: TRBV11-2
clone_size: few
j_call: TRBJ2-1
d_call: TRBD2
cdr3_aa: CASSPTNGRVQFF
cdr3_nt: TGTGCCAGCAGCCCTACCAACGGGAGGGTGCAGTTCTTC

v_call: TRBV2
clone_size: -
j_call: TRBJ2-3
d_call: TRBD2
cdr3_aa: CASSGPSGPDTQYF
cdr3_nt: TGTGCCAGCAGTGGCCCTAGCGGCCCAGATACGCAGTATTTT

v_call: TRBV7-9
clone_size: -
j_call: TRBJ2-2
d_call: -
cdr3_aa: CASSQGNTGELFF
cdr3_nt: TGTGCCAGCAGCCAGGGGAACACCGGGGAGCTGTTTTTT

v_call: TRBV2
clone_size: few
j_call: TRBJ2-7
d_call: TRBD1
cdr3_aa: CASKRQGPLYEQYF
cdr3_nt: TGTGCCAGCAAACGACAGGGTCCGCTCTACGAGCAGTACTTC

v_call: TRBV5-1
clone_size: -
j_call: TRBJ2-5
d_call: TRBD2
cdr3_aa: CASSSLAGETQYF
cdr3_nt: TGCGCCAGCAGCTCCTTAGCGGGAGAGACCCAGTACTTC

v_call: TRBV29-1
clone_size: -
j_call: TRBJ2-7
d_call: TRBD2
cdr3_aa: CSVVANRGLAQYF
cdr3_nt: TGCAGCGTTGTTGCAAACCGCGGACTAGCGCAGTACTTC

v_call: TRBV4-2
clone_size: -
j_call: TRBJ2-1
d_call: TRBD2
cdr3_aa: CASSQDPPGLAGGNEQFF
cdr3_nt: TGTGCCAGCAGCCAAGATCCACCGGGACTAGCGGGAGGCAATGAGCAGTTCTTC

v_call: TRBV30
clone_size: -
j_call: TRBJ2-3
d_call: TRBD2
cdr3_aa: CAWNLAGWGTDTQYF
cdr3_nt: TGTGCCTGGAACCTAGCGGGATGGGGCACAGATACGCAGTATTTT

v_call: TRBV2
clone_size: -
j_call: TRBJ2-7
d_call: TRBD2
cdr3_aa: CASSAGLPYEQYF
cdr3_nt: TGTGCCAGCAGTGCGGGACTACCCTACGAGCAGTACTTC

v_call: TRBV5-1
clone_size: -
j_call: TRBJ2-4
d_call: -
cdr3_aa: CASSSGISKNIQYF
cdr3_nt: TGCGCCAGCAGCTCCGGGATAAGCAAAAACATTCAGTACTTC

v_call: TRBV4-1
clone_size: -
j_call: TRBJ2-1
d_call: TRBD1
cdr3_aa: CASSRARDRGGNEQFF
cdr3_nt: TGCGCCAGCAGCCGGGCCCGGGACAGGGGAGGAAATGAGCAGTTCTTC

v_call: TRBV7-9
clone_size: -
j_call: TRBJ2-3
d_call: TRBD2
cdr3_aa: CASSLVAGGPSDTQYF
cdr3_nt: TGTGCCAGCAGCTTAGTGGCGGGAGGGCCTTCAGATACGCAGTATTTT

v_call: TRBV7-3
clone_size: few
j_call: TRBJ2-1
d_call: -
cdr3_aa: CASSLPDNEQFF
cdr3_nt: TGTGCCAGCAGCTTACCAGACAATGAGCAGTTCTTC

v_call: TRBV4-1
clone_size: -
j_call: TRBJ2-1
d_call: TRBD2
cdr3_aa: CASSPPTRLAWIYNEQFF
cdr3_nt: TGCGCCAGCAGCCCCCCCACCCGACTAGCTTGGATTTACAATGAGCAGTTCTTC

v_call: TRBV29-1
clone_size: -
j_call: TRBJ2-1
d_call: TRBD2
cdr3_aa: CSVVGTRGLNEQFF
cdr3_nt: TGCAGCGTTGTCGGGACTAGGGGGTTGAATGAGCAGTTCTTC